This entry describes one TCR beta chain. The target antigen is unknown. This record belongs to a study of cytomegalovirus exposure and HLA in healthy donors. The overall study: The same platform used for the roughly 650 first-cohort repertoires was also used for the 130 or so validation repertoires, as a later analysis reported. General study results and limits: The majority of TCR sequences were rare, yet some public TCRs appeared in many donors. Listed as cytomegalovirus-associated were more than 150 TCR beta chains. The finding came from a later analysis; first-cohort TCR clusters tended to co-occur in the approximately 120 validation repertoires.

TCRdb's copy holds only in-frame clones and misses some; the assay was immunoSEQ multiplex PCR. The sample has about 97,000 clones; approximately 94% are singletons. CDR1 is SGHTA, CDR2 FQGNSA, per germline. With 1 base removed from V and 7 bases from J, the gap between germline ends came to 17 bases. The CDR3 is 17 amino acids. This sequence joins TRBV7-2 and TRBJ1-6, with a weak D call TRBD1 (5 bases). Sample: PBMCs. This TCR derives from a woman under 30 in good health and CMV-seronegative. CDR3: CASSLGPNRIGNSPLHF. CDR3 DNA sequence: TGTGCCAGCAGCTTAGGACCCAACAGGATCGGGAATTCACCCCTCCACTTT.